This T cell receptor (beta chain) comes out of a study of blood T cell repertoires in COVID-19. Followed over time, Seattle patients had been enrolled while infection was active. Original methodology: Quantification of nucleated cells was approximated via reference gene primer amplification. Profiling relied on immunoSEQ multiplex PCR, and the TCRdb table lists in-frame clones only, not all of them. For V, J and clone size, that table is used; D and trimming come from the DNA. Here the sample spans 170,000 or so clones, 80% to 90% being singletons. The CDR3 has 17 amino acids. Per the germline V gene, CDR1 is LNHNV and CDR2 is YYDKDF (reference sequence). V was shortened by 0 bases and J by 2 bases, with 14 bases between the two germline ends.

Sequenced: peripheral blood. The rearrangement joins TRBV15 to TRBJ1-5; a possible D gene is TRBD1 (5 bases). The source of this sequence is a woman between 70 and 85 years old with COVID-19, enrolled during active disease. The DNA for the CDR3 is TGTGCCACCAGCAGAGATCGAAGGCAGGGCGGCAATCAGCCCCAGCATTTT. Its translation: CATSRDRRQGGNQPQHF. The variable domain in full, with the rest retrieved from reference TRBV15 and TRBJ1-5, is DAMVIQNPRYQVTQFGKPVTLSCSQTLNHNVMYWYQQKSSQAPKLLFHYYDKDFNNEADTPDNFQSRRPNTSFCFLDIRSPGLGDTAMYLCATSRDRRQGGNQPQHFGDGTRLSIL.